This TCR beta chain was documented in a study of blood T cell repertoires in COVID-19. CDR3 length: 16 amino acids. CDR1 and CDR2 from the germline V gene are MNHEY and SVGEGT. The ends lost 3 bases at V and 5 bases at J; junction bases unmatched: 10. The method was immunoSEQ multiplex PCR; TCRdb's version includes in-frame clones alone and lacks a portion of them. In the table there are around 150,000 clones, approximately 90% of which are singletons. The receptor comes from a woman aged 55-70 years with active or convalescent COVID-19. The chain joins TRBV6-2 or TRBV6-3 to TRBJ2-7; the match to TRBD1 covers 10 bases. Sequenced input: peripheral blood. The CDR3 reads CASSYDRGPGVNEQYF. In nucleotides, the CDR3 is TGTGCCAGCAGTTATGACAGGGGGCCGGGTGTCAACGAGCAGTACTTC.